This paragraph reports one T cell receptor beta chain. The data derive from a study of cytomegalovirus exposure and HLA in healthy donors. In germline, CDR1 is SGHNT, CDR2 YENEEA. The CDR3 is 13 amino acids. With 0 bases removed from V and 4 bases from J, the gap between germline ends came to 6 bases. PCR used 60 Vbeta primers and 13 Jbeta primers. Some clones are missing from TCRdb's copy, which holds only in-frame ones; the method was immunoSEQ multiplex PCR. The data contain some 150,000 clones, around 70% of them singletons. The sequenced material came from PBMCs. The chain joins TRBV11-3 to TRBJ1-1; D is unclear. The sequence derives from a woman between 55 and 75 years old in good health and CMV-seropositive. Written as DNA, the CDR3 is TGTGCCAGCAGCTTAGAACGGAGCACTGAAGCTTTCTTT. The encoded protein is CASSLERSTEAFF.